Below, one TCR beta chain is given with its context. The antigen it binds to is not known. No much larger clone exists at a distance of one base, and base qualities are not known. These data come from a study of early T cells in non-severe SARS-CoV-2 infection (dated by TCRdb to the early 2020s). Some background on the complete study: Because TCR sequencing was done on bulk RNA from unsorted whole blood, the alpha and beta chains could not be paired. What the study reported, not specific to this receptor: VDJdb matching was skewed toward anti-spike CD8 responses, so virus-specific expansions were likely underestimated and private and CD4 specificities were missed.

Library method: 5' RACE. Sequencer: NextSeq 500. Unique molecular identifiers were attached to individual cDNA molecules in the TCR library protocol so that sequencing error and PCR bias could be corrected. Both TCR alpha and beta chains were sequenced, and tight co-correlation was observed between alpha and beta sequence abundances in each sample. Processing in the source paper ran as follows. Decombinator V4 was used to perform V gene, J gene and CDR3 annotation of TCR sequences. TCRs were defined as expanded if a significant change between any two time points was detected under a Poisson model with p below 0.0001. TCR abundances were normalised to the total number of TCRs sequenced per sample and expressed as counts per million. VDJdb, accessed 1 November 2021, was searched for CMV, EBV and SARS-CoV-2 annotated TCRs, excluding TCRs annotated for multiple antigens. The raw public data were reprocessed by TCRdb itself: fastp quality trimming at Q25, MiXCR clonotype calling, in-frame beta chains only. A single entry per CDR3 protein holds the most common genes and DNA from its merged rows. TCRdb's processing, not the study's, gives the V and J calls here. The sample includes around 58,000 distinct CDR3 sequences, with less than 5% observed a single time. The ten top clones hold 4.9% of the sample.

Set within a cohort of healthcare workers in London, UK, this nested case-control study involved weekly PCR testing of nasopharyngeal swabs along with blood sampling. Healthcare workers were recruited during the week of the UK lockdown, between 23 and 31 March 2020, and followed weekly for up to roughly 15 weeks. The sequenced sample was whole blood. The source is an adult who was a healthcare worker with PCR-confirmed SARS-CoV-2 infection or an uninfected control (not recorded which).

Here the CDR3 is given as CASRGQGLSYEQYF. The DNA sequence follows: TGTGCCAGCAGAGGACAGGGTCTCTCCTACGAGCAGTACTTC. The chain links TRBV7-9 with TRBJ2-7; 8 bases in between match TRBD1. From its cysteine to its phenylalanine, the CDR3 spans 14 amino acids. Left in the record is the CDR3 DNA by itself, 42 bases read in frame from the first base. In the germline V gene (reference sequence), CDR1 corresponds to SEHNR and CDR2 to FQNEAQ. Germline trimming amounts to 6 bases on V and 0 bases on J, with 4 as the count of junction bases outside the gene matches. Here the CDR3 is joined to the reference TRBV7-9 and TRBJ2-7 genes, and the full variable domain is: DTGVSQNPRHKITKRGQNVTFRCDPISEHNRLYWYRQTLGQGPEFLTYFQNEAQLEKSRLLSDRFSAERPKGSFSTLEIQRTEQGDSAMYLCASRGQGLSYEQYFGPGTRLTVT.